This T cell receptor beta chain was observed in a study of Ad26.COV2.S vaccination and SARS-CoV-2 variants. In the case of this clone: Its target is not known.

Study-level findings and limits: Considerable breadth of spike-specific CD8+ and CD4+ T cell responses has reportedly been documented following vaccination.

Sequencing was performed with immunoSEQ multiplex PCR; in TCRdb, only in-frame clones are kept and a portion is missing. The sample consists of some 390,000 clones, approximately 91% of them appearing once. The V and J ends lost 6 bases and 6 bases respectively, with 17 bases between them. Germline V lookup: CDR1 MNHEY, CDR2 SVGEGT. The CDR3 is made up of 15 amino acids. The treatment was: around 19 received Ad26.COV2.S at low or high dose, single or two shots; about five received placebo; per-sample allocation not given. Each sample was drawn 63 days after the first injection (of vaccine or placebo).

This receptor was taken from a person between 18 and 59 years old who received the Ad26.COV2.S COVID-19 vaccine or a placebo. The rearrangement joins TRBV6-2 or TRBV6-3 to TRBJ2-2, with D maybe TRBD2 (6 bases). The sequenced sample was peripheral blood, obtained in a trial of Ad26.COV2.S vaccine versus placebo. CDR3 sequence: CASSPAEAGSGELFF. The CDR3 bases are TGTGCCAGCAGCCCGGCGGAGGCGGGATCCGGGGAGCTGTTTTTT.